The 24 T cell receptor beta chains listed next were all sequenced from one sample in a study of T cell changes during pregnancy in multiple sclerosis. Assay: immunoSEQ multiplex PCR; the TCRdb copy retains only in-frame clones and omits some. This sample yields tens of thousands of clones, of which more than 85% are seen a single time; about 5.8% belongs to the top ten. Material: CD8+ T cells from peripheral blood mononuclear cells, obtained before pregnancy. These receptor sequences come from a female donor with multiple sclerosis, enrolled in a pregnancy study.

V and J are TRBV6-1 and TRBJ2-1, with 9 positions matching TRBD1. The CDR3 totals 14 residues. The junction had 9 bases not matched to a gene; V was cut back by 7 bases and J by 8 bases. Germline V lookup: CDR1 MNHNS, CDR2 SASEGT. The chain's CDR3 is CASKGTGSVDEQFF. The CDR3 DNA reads TGTGCCAGCAAAGGGACAGGGTCCGTAGATGAGCAGTTCTTC.

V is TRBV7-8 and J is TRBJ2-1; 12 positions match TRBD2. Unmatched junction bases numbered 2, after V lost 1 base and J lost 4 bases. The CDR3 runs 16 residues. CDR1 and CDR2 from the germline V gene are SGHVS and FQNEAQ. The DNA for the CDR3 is TGTGCCAGCAGCTTAGAGACTAGCGGGGGTTACAATGAGCAGTTCTTC. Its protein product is CASSLETSGGYNEQFF.

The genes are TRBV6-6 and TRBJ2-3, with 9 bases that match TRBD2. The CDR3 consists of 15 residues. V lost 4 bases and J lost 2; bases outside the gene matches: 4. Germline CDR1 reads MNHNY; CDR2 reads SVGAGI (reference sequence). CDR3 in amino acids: CASSLAGAFTDTQYF. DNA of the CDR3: TGTGCCAGCAGTTTAGCGGGGGCCTTCACAGATACGCAGTATTTT.

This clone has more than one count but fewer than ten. CDR3 protein: CASSADSSLLMNTEAFF. CDR3 nucleotide sequence: TGTGCCAGCAGCGCCGACAGCTCGCTTTTAATGAACACTGAAGCTTTCTTT. This sequence joins TRBV9 and TRBJ1-1; perhaps TRBD1 as D (5 bases). Trimming cost V 3 bases and J 0 bases, with 18 bases left between them. CDR3 size: 17 residues. Germline CDR1 SGDLS, CDR2 YYNGEE.

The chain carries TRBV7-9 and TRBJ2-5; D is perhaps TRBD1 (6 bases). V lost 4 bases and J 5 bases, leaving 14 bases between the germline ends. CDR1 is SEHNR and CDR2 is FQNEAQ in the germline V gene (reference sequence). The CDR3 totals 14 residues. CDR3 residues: CASSSDSPRETQYF. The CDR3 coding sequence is TGTGCCAGCAGCTCGGACAGTCCGAGGGAGACCCAGTACTTC.

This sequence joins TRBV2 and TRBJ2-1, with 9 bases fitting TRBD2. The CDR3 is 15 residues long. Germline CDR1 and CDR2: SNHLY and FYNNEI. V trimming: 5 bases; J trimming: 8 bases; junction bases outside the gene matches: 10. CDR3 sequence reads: CASSPLRGGSDEQFF. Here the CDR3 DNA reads TGTGCCAGCAGTCCCTTGCGGGGGGGCTCAGATGAGCAGTTCTTC.

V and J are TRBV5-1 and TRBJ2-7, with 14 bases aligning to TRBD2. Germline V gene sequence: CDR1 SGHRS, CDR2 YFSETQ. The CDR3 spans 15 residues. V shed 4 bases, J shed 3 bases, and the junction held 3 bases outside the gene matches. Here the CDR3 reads CASSVGTSGGYEQYF. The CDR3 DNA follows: TGCGCCAGCAGCGTAGGGACTAGCGGGGGCTACGAGCAGTACTTC.

This CDR3 is CATLAGTGGNTIYF. DNA of the CDR3: TGTGCCACCCTGGCAGGGACAGGAGGAAACACCATATATTTT. This rearrangement joins TRBV15 to TRBJ1-3; the match to TRBD1 covers 8 bases. Germline V gene lookup returns CDR1 LNHNV and CDR2 YYDKDF (reference sequence). The CDR3 length is 14 residues. With V trimmed by 8 bases and J by 4 bases, 7 bases remained unmatched. The full variable domain, rest sourced from reference TRBV15 and TRBJ1-3, is DAMVIQNPRYQVTQFGKPVTLSCSQTLNHNVMYWYQQKSSQAPKLLFHYYDKDFNNEADTPDNFQSRRPNTSFCFLDIRSPGLGDTAMYLCATLAGTGGNTIYFGEGSWLTVV.

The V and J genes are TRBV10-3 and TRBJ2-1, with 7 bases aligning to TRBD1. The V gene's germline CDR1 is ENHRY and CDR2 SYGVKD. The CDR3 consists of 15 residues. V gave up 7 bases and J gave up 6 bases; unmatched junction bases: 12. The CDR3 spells CAITPGQMGVNEQFF. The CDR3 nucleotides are TGTGCCATCACCCCGGGACAGATGGGAGTCAATGAGCAGTTCTTC.

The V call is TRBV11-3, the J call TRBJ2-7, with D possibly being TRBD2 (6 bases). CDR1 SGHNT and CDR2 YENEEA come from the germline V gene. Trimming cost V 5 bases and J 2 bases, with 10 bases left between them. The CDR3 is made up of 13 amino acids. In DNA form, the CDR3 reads TGTGCCAGCAGCCCGGGACTTACCTACGAGCAGTACTTC. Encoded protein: CASSPGLTYEQYF.

The CDR3 sequence: CASSGTSTGELFF. In nucleotides, the CDR3 is TGTGCCAGCAGCGGGACTAGCACCGGGGAGCTGTTTTTT. J is TRBJ2-2 and V is TRBV6-4; 8 positions agree with TRBD2. From germline, CDR1 is MRHNA and CDR2 SNTAGT. The CDR3 loop spans 13 amino acids. The junction had 1 base not matched to a gene; V was cut back by 6 bases and J by 4 bases.

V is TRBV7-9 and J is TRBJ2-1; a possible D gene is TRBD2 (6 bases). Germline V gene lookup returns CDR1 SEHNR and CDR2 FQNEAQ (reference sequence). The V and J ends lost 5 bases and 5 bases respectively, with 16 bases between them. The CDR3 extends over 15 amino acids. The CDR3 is CASSHLGRGHNEQFF. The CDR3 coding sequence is TGTGCCAGCAGCCACCTGGGGCGGGGACACAATGAGCAGTTCTTC.

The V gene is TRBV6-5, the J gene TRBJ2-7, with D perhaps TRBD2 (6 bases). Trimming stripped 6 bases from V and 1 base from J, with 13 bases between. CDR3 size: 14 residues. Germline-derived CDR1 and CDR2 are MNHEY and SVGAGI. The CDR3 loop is CASSSLGGSYEQYF. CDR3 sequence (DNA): TGTGCCAGCAGCTCCCTGGGGGGTTCCTACGAGCAGTACTTC.

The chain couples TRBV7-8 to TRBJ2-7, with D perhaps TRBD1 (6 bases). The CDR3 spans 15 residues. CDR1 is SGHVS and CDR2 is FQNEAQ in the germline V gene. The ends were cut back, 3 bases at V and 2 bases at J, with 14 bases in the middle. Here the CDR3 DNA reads TGTGCCAGCAGCTTGGGGCCCGGGACACCCTACGAGCAGTACTTC. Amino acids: CASSLGPGTPYEQYF.

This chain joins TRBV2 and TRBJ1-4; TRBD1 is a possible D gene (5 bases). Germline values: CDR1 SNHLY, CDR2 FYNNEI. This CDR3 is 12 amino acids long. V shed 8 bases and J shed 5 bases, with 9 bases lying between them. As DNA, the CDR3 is TGTGCCAGCGAAGGGGTGAATGAAAAACTGTTTTTT. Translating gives CASEGVNEKLFF.

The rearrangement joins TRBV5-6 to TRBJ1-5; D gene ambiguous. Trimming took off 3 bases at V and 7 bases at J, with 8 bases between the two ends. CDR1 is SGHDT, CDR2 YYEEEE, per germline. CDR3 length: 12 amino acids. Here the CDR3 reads CASSSYRQPQHF. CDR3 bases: TGTGCCAGCAGCTCCTACCGACAGCCCCAGCATTTT.

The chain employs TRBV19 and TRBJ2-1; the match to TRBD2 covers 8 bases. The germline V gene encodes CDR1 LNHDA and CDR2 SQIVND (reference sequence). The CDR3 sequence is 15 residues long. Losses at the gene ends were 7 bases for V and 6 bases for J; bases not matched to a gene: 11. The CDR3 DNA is TGTGCCAGTAAGATTACGGCGGGGGGAATCAATGAGCAGTTCTTC. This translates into CASKITAGGINEQFF.

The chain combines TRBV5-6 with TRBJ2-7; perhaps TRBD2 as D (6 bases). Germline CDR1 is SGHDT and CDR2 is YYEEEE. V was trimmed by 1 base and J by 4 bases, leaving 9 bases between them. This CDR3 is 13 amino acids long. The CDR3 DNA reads TGTGCCAGCAGCTTGTATAGCGGATACGAGCAGTACTTC. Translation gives CASSLYSGYEQYF.

The CDR3 coding sequence is TGTGCCAGCAGTTCCAGTACAGGGAAGGCCGGGGAGCTGTTTTTT. Its translation: CASSSSTGKAGELFF. The chain has TRBV6-7 and TRBJ2-2, with TRBD1 as a possible D gene (6 bases). TRBV6-7 is identified as an open reading frame with a role that is uncertain. The CDR3 consists of 15 residues. V was pared by 4 bases and J by 6 bases, with 15 bases between.

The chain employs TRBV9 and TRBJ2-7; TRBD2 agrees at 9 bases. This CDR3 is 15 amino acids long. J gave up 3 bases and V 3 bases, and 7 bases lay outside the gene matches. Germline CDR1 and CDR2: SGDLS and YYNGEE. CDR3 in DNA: TGTGCCAGCAGCGCCAGCGGGGGGCCAAGCTACGAGCAGTACTTC. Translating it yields CASSASGGPSYEQYF.

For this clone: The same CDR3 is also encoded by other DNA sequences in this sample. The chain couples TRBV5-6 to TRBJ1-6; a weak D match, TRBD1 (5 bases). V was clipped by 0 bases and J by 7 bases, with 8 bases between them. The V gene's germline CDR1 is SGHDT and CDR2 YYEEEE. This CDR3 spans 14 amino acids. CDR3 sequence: CASSLGQGNSPLHF. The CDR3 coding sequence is TGTGCCAGCAGCTTGGGGCAGGGCAATTCACCCCTCCACTTT.

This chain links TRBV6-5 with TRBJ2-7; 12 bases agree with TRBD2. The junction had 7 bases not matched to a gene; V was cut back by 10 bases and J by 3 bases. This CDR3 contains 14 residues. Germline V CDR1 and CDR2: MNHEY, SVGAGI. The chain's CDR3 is CATTSGGTLYEQYF. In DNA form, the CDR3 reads TGTGCCACAACTAGCGGGGGGACCCTCTACGAGCAGTACTTC.

The CDR3 nucleotides read TGTGCCAGCAGCTCATGGGACAGAAAAAATTCACCCCTCCACTTT. This codes for CASSSWDRKNSPLHF. This chain links TRBV13 with TRBJ1-6; TRBD1 aligns across 7 bases. This CDR3 has 15 amino acids. Per the germline V gene, CDR1 is PRHDT and CDR2 is FYEKMQ (reference sequence). The V and J ends lost 4 bases and 7 bases, in that order; junction bases with no gene match: 7.

In DNA, the CDR3 is TGTGCCTGGAGAAGGGGGGGCGGAGGCTACACCTTC. It encodes CAWRRGGGGYTF. The chain couples TRBV30 to TRBJ1-2; a possible D gene is TRBD1 (6 bases). The V gene's germline CDR1 is GTSNPN and CDR2 SVGIG (reference sequence). This CDR3 is 12 amino acids long. Trimming pared 3 bases from V and 8 bases from J, leaving 13 bases between.